What follows are 14 T cell receptor beta chains derived from one specimen sequenced in a study of shared clonotypes between healthy human individuals. Profiled with immunoSEQ multiplex PCR; TCRdb holds only in-frame clones, not every one. The data contain some 1.4 million clones, 95% to 97% of them singletons. The sample consisted of naive CD4+ T cells sorted from blood. Subset meaning: CD45RA+ positively selected. These receptors all come from a man in his thirties or forties in good health.

The chain joins TRBV5-1 to TRBJ1-4; 10 bases are shared with TRBD1. There are 14 residues in the CDR3. V lost 2 bases and J lost 8; bases outside the gene matches: 3. Germline V lookup: CDR1 SGHRS, CDR2 YFSETQ. The DNA of the CDR3 is TGCGCCAGCAGCTTTGGGACAGGGGAAGAAAAACTGTTTTTT. The encoded protein is CASSFGTGEEKLFF.

The CDR3 sequence: CASSLGGLAGTKNIQYF. CDR3 in DNA: TGTGCCAGCAGCTTGGGTGGACTAGCGGGAACCAAAAACATTCAGTACTTC. The genes are TRBV5-6 and TRBJ2-4; TRBD2 matches at 12 bases. CDR3 length: 17 amino acids. J was trimmed by 2 bases and V by 0 bases; bases with no gene match: 3. The V gene's germline CDR1 is SGHDT and CDR2 YYEEEE.

This chain joins TRBV9 and TRBJ2-3; D gene unclear. Germline CDR1 is SGDLS and CDR2 is YYNGEE. This CDR3 is built from 18 residues. V lost 3 bases and J lost 0, with 20 bases in between. This chain's CDR3 is CASSAFPLTVPSTDTQYF. CDR3 coding DNA: TGTGCCAGCAGCGCTTTCCCCTTGACGGTTCCTAGCACAGATACGCAGTATTTT.

The chain has TRBV5-1 and TRBJ2-2, with TRBD2 matching over 9 bases. Unmatched junction bases numbered 9, after V lost 0 bases and J lost 6 bases. Germline CDR1 reads SGHRS; CDR2 reads YFSETQ. The CDR3 extends over 17 amino acids. The CDR3 coding sequence is TGCGCCAGCAGCTTGGCCGGGGGACTAGCTACACCCGGGGAGCTGTTTTTT. It is translated as CASSLAGGLATPGELFF. The complete variable domain, with remaining parts taken from reference TRBV5-1 and TRBJ2-2, reads KAGVTQTPRYLIKTRGQQVTLSCSPISGHRSVSWYQQTPGQGLQFLFEYFSETQRNKGNFPGRFSGRQFSNSRSEMNVSTLELGDSALYLCASSLAGGLATPGELFFGEGSRLTVL.

The rearrangement uses TRBV27 and TRBJ1-3, with D hard to call. CDR1 MNHEY and CDR2 SMNVEV come from the germline V gene (reference sequence). This CDR3 contains 15 residues. The ends were cut back, 4 bases at V and 4 bases at J, with 14 bases in the middle. In DNA form, the CDR3 reads TGTGCCAGCAGTTCCCGGAGTAAAGTGGGAAACACCATATATTTT. Its translation is CASSSRSKVGNTIYF.

This clone was detected once. The J gene is TRBJ1-5, the V gene TRBV7-2, with a tentative D call TRBD1 (5 bases). V lost 5 bases and J 4 bases, leaving 9 bases between the germline ends. The CDR3 has 13 amino acids. Per the germline V gene, CDR1 is SGHTA and CDR2 is FQGNSA. The CDR3 nucleotides read TGTGCCAGCAGCCCGGGGCAAAATCAGCCCCAGCATTTT. Translation: CASSPGQNQPQHF.

V and J are TRBV29-1 and TRBJ1-1; TRBD1 might be the D (6 bases). V was shortened by 2 bases and J by 4 bases, with 20 bases between the two germline ends. The germline gives CDR1 SQVTM, CDR2 ANQGSEA. This CDR3 comprises 16 residues. The chain's CDR3 is CSVESRTALWSTEAFF. CDR3 coding DNA: TGCAGCGTTGAATCCCGGACAGCCTTATGGAGCACTGAAGCTTTCTTT.

The chain recombines TRBV4-1 with TRBJ2-7; 8 nucleotides match TRBD2. The germline CDR1 and CDR2 sequences are MGHRA and YSYEKL. V lost 1 base and J lost 0; bases outside the gene matches: 5. This CDR3 has 16 residues. This CDR3 is CASSQGQRESSYEQYF. The CDR3 DNA reads as TGCGCCAGCAGCCAAGGGCAGCGGGAGAGCTCCTACGAGCAGTACTTC.

The chain has TRBV9 and TRBJ2-1; TRBD2 might be the D (5 bases). CDR1 is SGDLS and CDR2 is YYNGEE in the germline V gene. The CDR3 is made up of 15 amino acids. V lost 0 bases, J lost 9 bases, and 16 bases lay in between. CDR3 region: CASSVVSAAGVEQFF. The CDR3 DNA reads as TGTGCCAGCAGCGTAGTATCAGCGGCCGGGGTTGAGCAGTTCTTC.

The gene calls are TRBV5-1 and TRBJ2-5; 9 positions agree with TRBD1. The CDR3 is 15 residues long. Germline-derived CDR1 and CDR2 are SGHRS and YFSETQ. Germline trimming cut 2 bases from V and 2 bases from J; bases unmatched to any gene: 4. CDR3 bases: TGCGCCAGCAGCTTCAGCGACAGGGGGCAAGAGACCCAGTACTTC. The encoded protein is CASSFSDRGQETQYF. Based on the CDR3 plus reference TRBV5-1 and TRBJ2-5, the full variable domain is KAGVTQTPRYLIKTRGQQVTLSCSPISGHRSVSWYQQTPGQGLQFLFEYFSETQRNKGNFPGRFSGRQFSNSRSEMNVSTLELGDSALYLCASSFSDRGQETQYFGPGTRLLVL.

The rearrangement uses TRBV5-1 and TRBJ2-1; possibly TRBD1 or TRBD2 for D (6 bases each). Per the germline V gene, CDR1 is SGHRS and CDR2 is YFSETQ. The CDR3 is 14 amino acids. With 2 bases removed from V and 7 bases from J, the gap between germline ends came to 13 bases. DNA for the CDR3: TGCGCCAGCAGCTTTGGTCCGGGGGCAAATGAGCAGTTCTTC. Translating gives CASSFGPGANEQFF.

The chain recombines TRBV29-1 with TRBJ2-7, with 7 bases that match TRBD2. J lost 3 bases, V lost 6 bases, and 11 bases had no gene match. This CDR3 comprises 14 residues. Looked up from germline, CDR1 is SQVTM and CDR2 is ANQGSEA. The CDR3 is CSVTWASGNYEQYF. For the CDR3, the DNA is TGCAGCGTAACTTGGGCTAGCGGTAACTACGAGCAGTACTTC.

The chain is built from TRBV18 and TRBJ1-3; D is ambiguous. This CDR3 spans 16 amino acids. V shed 6 bases and J shed 0 bases, with 15 bases lying between them. The germline V gene encodes CDR1 KGHSH and CDR2 LQKENI. The CDR3 coding sequence is TGTGCCAGCTCCATCCCCCCGGTGAGCTCTGGAAACACCATATATTTT. Its translation is CASSIPPVSSGNTIYF.

The chain's CDR3 is CATHSFRGDTQYF. DNA of the CDR3: TGTGCCACTCACTCATTCAGGGGAGATACGCAGTATTTT. The chain carries TRBV25-1 and TRBJ2-3; a possible D gene is TRBD1 (6 bases). This CDR3 contains 13 residues. Between the trimmed V and J ends, which lost 10 bases and 5 bases, there was a span of 16 bases. Germline CDR1 MGHDK, CDR2 SYGVNS.